The present TCR beta chain was sequenced within a study of T cells expressing NK-cell markers (dated by TCRdb to the early 2020s). About the study as a whole: In sorted CD3+CD56+NKG2C+, CD3+CD56+NKG2C- and CD3+CD56-NKG2C+ T-cell subsets from eight donors, TCR beta-chain repertoires were profiled. Among the eight sequenced donors, only one was HCMV-seronegative, while the other seven were HCMV-seropositive. The eight sequenced donors were randomly selected healthy volunteers, three men and five women. Libraries were sequenced as 2 x 150 bp reads on Illumina HiSeq 2000/2500, MiSeq or NextSeq.

The CDR3 starts with the cysteine, ends with the phenylalanine, and has 15 residues. This entry has no DNA. Sequences SGHTA (CDR1) and FQGNSA (CDR2) are obtained from the germline V gene. The sequencing machine was an Illumina HiSeq 2000. 5'RACE template switching, by which a universal primer site and unique molecular identifiers were added, was used to make TCR beta cDNA libraries. cDNA synthesis was primed from the TCR beta constant segment and was followed by two successive PCR amplification steps. Regarding the original processing steps: MIGEC was used to demultiplex reads and group the reads by UMI, and MiTCR was used to assemble and quantify clonotypes. To remove erroneous sequences, TCR cDNA sequences were retained only when supported by two or more reads. Downstream repertoire analysis used the tcR package, and clonotypes were matched across fractions by CDR3 nucleotide sequence plus V segment. VDJmatch was used to annotate antigen specificity against VDJdb, with one amino acid substitution allowed in CDR3. Reprocessed by TCRdb, the reads give a single entry per CDR3 protein sequence, without DNA. TCRdb's processing, not the study's, gives the V and J calls here. The data table for this sample lists 250,000 to 300,000 distinct CDR3 sequences. The ten largest clones take up 4% to 5% of the sample.

HCMV-specific IgG was detected in serum with a commercial ELISA kit to determine HCMV serostatus. Ficoll density gradient centrifugation was used to isolate peripheral blood mononuclear cells from blood. Results and caveats for the whole study, not just this receptor: Whether the expanded NKG2C-expressing T cell clones were specific for HCMV antigens remained unclear. Those dominant clonotypes were again the most abundant among CD3+CD56-NKG2C+ cells in a handful of donors, at roughly 28.3-65%. In six donors, the dominant CD3+CD56+NKG2C+ clonotypes ranked among the top 10 CD8+ clonotypes, making up about 1.0-7.0% of CD8+ T cells.

As to this clonotype: The antigen this receptor binds is unknown.

This sequence originates from a woman aged 18-70 years in good health. The sample was blood T cells: a sorted CD56 or NKG2C T cell subset, CD4+ or CD8+ T cells, or bulk PBMC T cells (not recorded which). This sequence uses TRBV7-2 and TRBJ2-3. The CDR3 loop reads CASSLGSGIADTQYF.